Included here is one T cell receptor (beta chain) sequence, with context. These data are taken from a study of control samples from healthy donors and cancer patients. Sequencing used immunoSEQ multiplex PCR; TCRdb keeps in-frame clones, though not all of them. The sample lists 30,000 or so clones; approximately 94% were seen once. This receptor was identified in a man aged 55 to 70 in good health. The specimen sequenced was blood.

This CDR3 reads CASSSDRRETQYF. CDR3 nucleotide sequence: TGTGCCAGCAGCTCCGACCGGCGAGAGACCCAGTACTTC. This chain joins TRBV14 and TRBJ2-5, with D hard to call. This CDR3 is built from 13 residues. The germline gives CDR1 SGHDN, CDR2 FVKESK. V was pared by 5 bases and J by 4 bases, with 11 bases between.